A single sample gave rise to the 31 T cell receptor beta chains below, sequenced in a study of cytomegalovirus exposure and HLA in healthy donors. The PCR used 60 Vbeta and 13 Jbeta primers. Only in-frame clones appear in the TCRdb table, and some are missing; sequencing was by immunoSEQ multiplex PCR. The sample has 150,000 to 200,000 clones, roughly four fifths seen once. Sequencing was performed on PBMCs. These receptors came from a woman aged 45 to 65 in good health and CMV-seronegative.

This chain uses TRBV6-5 with TRBJ1-3; 10 nucleotides align to TRBD1. The J segment lost 2 bases and the V segment lost 7 bases, leaving 2 bases of the junction unmatched. Germline V gene data show CDR1 as MNHEY and CDR2 as SVGAGI. The CDR3 has 14 amino acids. In nucleotides, the CDR3 is TGTGCCAGCATCGGGACAGGGGCTGGAAACACCATATATTTT. This encodes CASIGTGAGNTIYF.

CDR3 residues: CASSLTGGYNEQFF. Here the CDR3 DNA reads TGTGCCAGCAGCTTGACAGGGGGCTACAATGAGCAGTTCTTC. J is TRBJ2-1 and V is TRBV7-9; 9 nucleotides agree with TRBD1. CDR1 SEHNR and CDR2 FQNEAQ come from the germline V gene (reference sequence). The CDR3 has 14 amino acids. V was clipped by 3 bases and J by 3 bases; unmatched bases: 0.

V is TRBV6-1 and J is TRBJ1-1; possible D gene TRBD1, 5 bases. The CDR3 spans 13 residues. The V and J ends lost 4 bases and 1 base respectively, with 7 bases between them. From germline, CDR1 is MNHNS and CDR2 SASEGT. CDR3 sequence (DNA): TGTGCCAGCAGTGGAAGGGGGAACACTGAAGCTTTCTTT. Residues: CASSGRGNTEAFF.

V is TRBV4-2 and J is TRBJ2-7; TRBD2 is a possible D gene (6 bases). Germline V gene lookup returns CDR1 LGHNA and CDR2 YNFKEQ. This CDR3 comprises 14 residues. The V gene lost 4 bases and the J gene lost 7 bases, with 17 bases spanning the gap. CDR3 amino acids: CASSRGAEGREQYF. The CDR3 DNA reads as TGTGCCAGCAGCCGCGGGGCAGAAGGGCGGGAGCAGTACTTC.

This clone was detected only a few times. The J gene is TRBJ1-5, the V gene TRBV2; 7 nucleotides agree with TRBD1. Germline V gives CDR1 SNHLY, CDR2 FYNNEI. This CDR3 has 14 residues. Unmatched junction bases numbered 4, after V lost 6 bases and J lost 2 bases. As DNA, the CDR3 is TGTGCCAGCAGCCGACAGGGAGGCAATCAGCCCCAGCATTTT. The encoded protein is CASSRQGGNQPQHF.

The V and J genes are TRBV23-1 and TRBJ2-3; no clear D. TRBV23-1 is identified as an open reading frame with a role that is uncertain. This CDR3 spans 16 amino acids. The V end was cut by 1 base, the J end by 1 base, with 12 bases between. The CDR3 nucleotides are TGCGCCAGCAGTCAATACAGCCACCCAGGCACAGATACGCAGTATTTT. Translation gives CASSQYSHPGTDTQYF.

This chain uses TRBV4-3 with TRBJ2-6, with D unresolved. Germline-derived CDR1 and CDR2 are LGHNA and YSLEER. Trimming left V 3 bases short and J 4 bases short, with 7 bases between. The CDR3 runs 14 residues. CDR3 sequence reads: CASSHESGANVLTF. The CDR3 bases are TGCGCCAGCAGCCACGAGTCGGGGGCCAACGTCCTGACTTTC.

This chain uses TRBV7-3 with TRBJ2-3; D gene uncertain. The V gene's germline CDR1 is SGHTA and CDR2 FQGTGA. With 9 bases removed from V and 2 bases from J, the gap between germline ends came to 6 bases. The CDR3 contains 11 residues. CDR3: CASGDTDTQYF. CDR3 DNA sequence: TGTGCCAGTGGAGACACAGATACGCAGTATTTT.

The chain is built from TRBV10-3 and TRBJ2-1; TRBD2 aligns across 12 bases. The germline gives CDR1 ENHRY, CDR2 SYGVKD. J was trimmed by 0 bases and V by 5 bases; bases with no gene match: 2. CDR3 length: 16 amino acids. DNA of the CDR3: TGTGCCATCAGTTTGACTAGCGGGAGCTCCTACAATGAGCAGTTCTTC. Translation: CAISLTSGSSYNEQFF.

This CDR3 reads CASSPRRGPQETQYF. CDR3 coding DNA: TGTGCCAGCAGCCCCCGAAGGGGGCCCCAAGAGACCCAGTACTTC. The chain combines TRBV7-2 with TRBJ2-5; 7 nucleotides line up with TRBD1. This CDR3 is 15 amino acids long. CDR1 and CDR2 from the germline V gene are SGHTA and FQGNSA. J gave up 1 base and V 5 bases, and 7 bases lay outside the gene matches.

The rearrangement uses TRBV9 and TRBJ1-2; TRBD1 matches at 7 bases. Germline V gives CDR1 SGDLS, CDR2 YYNGEE. The J segment lost 1 base and the V segment lost 8 bases, leaving 5 bases of the junction unmatched. The CDR3 has 13 amino acids. The CDR3 DNA reads as TGTGCCAGTGGGACAGACCTTAACTATGGCTACACCTTC. Its translation is CASGTDLNYGYTF.

This clone was observed once. The genes are TRBV7-9 and TRBJ2-2; 8 nucleotides agree with TRBD2. This CDR3 is 19 amino acids long. Germline V gene sequence: CDR1 SEHNR, CDR2 FQNEAQ (reference sequence). The V segment lost 1 base and the J segment 0 bases; nucleotides outside the gene matches: 10. CDR3 sequence reads: CASSLEFRTSRPNTGELFF. The CDR3 DNA is TGTGCCAGCAGCTTAGAATTTAGGACTAGCAGACCGAACACCGGGGAGCTGTTTTTT.

The chain employs TRBV7-8 and TRBJ1-2; no reliable D call. This CDR3 is built from 15 residues. The germline CDR1 and CDR2 sequences are SGHVS and FQNEAQ. Trimming pared 0 bases from V and 4 bases from J, leaving 12 bases between. The chain's CDR3 is CASSLAPEGSYGYTF. The DNA of the CDR3 is TGTGCCAGCAGCTTAGCGCCCGAGGGCAGCTATGGCTACACCTTC.

J is TRBJ1-4 and V is TRBV7-7, with 7 bases that match TRBD1. Germline V gives CDR1 SSHAT, CDR2 FNYEAQ (reference sequence). V lost 9 bases, J lost 7 bases, and 17 bases stayed unmatched. This CDR3 spans 16 amino acids. CDR3 sequence (DNA): TGTGCCAGGTTGTCGGAACAGGGGAAGGAATTTGAAAAACTGTTTTTT. This encodes CARLSEQGKEFEKLFF.

This sequence joins TRBV7-3 and TRBJ2-7; D is unresolved. This CDR3 is 15 amino acids long. The V end was cut by 2 bases, the J end by 0 bases, with 11 bases between. Germline CDR1 is SGHTA and CDR2 is FQGTGA. The CDR3 nucleotides read TGTGCCAGCAGCTTAGAATTCGCGAGCTCCTACGAGCAGTACTTC. It encodes CASSLEFASSYEQYF.

The rearrangement links TRBV28 to TRBJ2-5; weak D call: TRBD1 (5 bases). V dropped 9 bases and J dropped 3 bases, with 14 bases sitting between them. There are 13 residues in the CDR3. Germline V gene data show CDR1 as MDHEN and CDR2 as SYDVKM. The CDR3 DNA is TGTGCCAGTACAAGGGGAATCAAAGAGACCCAGTACTTC. It specifies CASTRGIKETQYF.

The genes are TRBV13 and TRBJ2-1; D may be TRBD2 (6 bases). The CDR3 is 17 amino acids. Germline-derived CDR1 and CDR2 are PRHDT and FYEKMQ (reference sequence). Between the trimmed V and J ends, which lost 5 bases and 2 bases, there was a span of 19 bases. This chain's CDR3 is CASSLRPLANAYNEQFF. The CDR3 region has the DNA TGTGCCAGCAGCCTAAGGCCCCTAGCGAATGCCTACAATGAGCAGTTCTTC. Looking up the rest from reference TRBV13 and TRBJ2-1 gives the full variable domain: AAGVIQSPRHLIKEKRETATLKCYPIPRHDTVYWYQQGPGQDPQFLISFYEKMQSDKGSIPDRFSAQQFSDYHSELNMSSLELGDSALYFCASSLRPLANAYNEQFFGPGTRLTVL.

The sample holds a few counts of this clone. The chain combines TRBV7-8 with TRBJ2-1; D might be TRBD2 (7 bases). The CDR3 spans 13 residues. V was pared by 5 bases and J by 13 bases, with 18 bases between. The V gene's germline CDR1 is SGHVS and CDR2 FQNEAQ. The CDR3 reads CASSPRGASTQFF. The CDR3 DNA follows: TGTGCCAGCAGCCCCCGGGGGGCCTCTACTCAGTTCTTC.

This clone occurred a few times. CDR3 loop: CASSLNPGSFTGELFF. The CDR3 DNA is TGCGCCAGCAGCTTGAATCCCGGGAGTTTCACCGGGGAGCTGTTTTTT. The genes are TRBV5-1 and TRBJ2-2; maybe TRBD2 (6 bases). Germline-derived CDR1 and CDR2 are SGHRS and YFSETQ. Trimming stripped 1 base from V and 4 bases from J, with 14 bases between. The CDR3 spans 16 residues.

The sample holds a few counts of this clone. The genes are TRBV7-9 and TRBJ2-5; possibly TRBD2 for D (6 bases). The CDR3 contains 15 residues. Germline CDR1 SEHNR, CDR2 FQNEAQ (reference sequence). Deletions cut 7 bases from V and 1 base from J, with 16 bases between. The CDR3 spells CASTPGSGLQETQYF. Written as DNA, the CDR3 is TGTGCCAGCACCCCAGGGTCGGGACTCCAAGAGACCCAGTACTTC.

The chain has TRBV4-1 and TRBJ1-3, with D possibly being TRBD1 (5 bases). The CDR3 covers 16 residues. Between the trimmed V and J ends, which lost 4 bases and 6 bases, there was a span of 19 bases. Germline V gene sequence: CDR1 MGHRA, CDR2 YSYEKL. The CDR3 is CASSRTGIGGENTIYF. Written as DNA, the CDR3 is TGCGCCAGCAGCCGGACCGGTATTGGGGGGGAAAACACCATATATTTT.

The CDR3 sequence is CASSLSGGAMNTEAFF. CDR3 sequence (DNA): TGTGCCAGCAGTTTATCTGGAGGGGCGATGAACACTGAAGCTTTCTTT. The chain is built from TRBV27 and TRBJ1-1; TRBD1 might be the D (5 bases). The V gene lost 0 bases and the J gene lost 0 bases, with 11 bases spanning the gap. The germline CDR1 and CDR2 sequences are MNHEY and SMNVEV (reference sequence). The CDR3 totals 16 residues.

The count of this clone is one. The gene calls are TRBV19 and TRBJ2-5; 9 positions match TRBD1. The DNA end lines up better with TRBJ2-7; the J call may be wrong. Per germline, CDR1 LNHDA and CDR2 SQIVND (reference sequence). The CDR3 extends over 14 amino acids. The CDR3 DNA is TGTGCCAGTAGCCGGGACAGGGACTCCTACGAGCAGTACTTC. It codes for CASSRDRDSYEQYF.

The chain uses TRBV5-1 and TRBJ2-5; 10 bases map to TRBD1. Germline V gene sequence: CDR1 SGHRS, CDR2 YFSETQ. The CDR3 sequence is 16 residues long. J was trimmed by 4 bases and V by 0 bases; bases with no gene match: 6. This CDR3 reads CASSLGGTGVIETQYF. CDR3 nucleotide sequence: TGCGCCAGCAGCTTGGGAGGGACAGGGGTGATAGAGACCCAGTACTTC.

The J gene is TRBJ2-7, the V gene TRBV19; a possible D gene is TRBD1 (6 bases). V was trimmed by 0 bases and J by 2 bases, leaving 14 bases between them. CDR3 length: 16 amino acids. Germline CDR1 LNHDA, CDR2 SQIVND (reference sequence). CDR3 sequence reads: CASSIDGTRIPYEQYF. The DNA of the CDR3 is TGTGCCAGTAGTATAGATGGGACACGGATTCCCTACGAGCAGTACTTC.

This sequence joins TRBV5-8 and TRBJ2-1; tentatively, D is TRBD2 (5 bases). The CDR3 consists of 16 residues. The V gene's germline CDR1 is SGHTS and CDR2 YDEGEE. Trimming stripped 1 base from V and 2 bases from J, with 13 bases between. CDR3 loop: CASSLIREITYNEQFF. The CDR3 bases are TGTGCCAGCAGCTTGATAAGGGAGATTACCTACAATGAGCAGTTCTTC.

This clone has only one observation. The chain is built from TRBV4-3 and TRBJ1-2, with D perhaps TRBD1 (5 bases). V gave up 1 base and J gave up 3 bases, with 9 bases separating them. Germline CDR1 reads LGHNA; CDR2 reads YSLEER. There are 14 residues in the CDR3. CDR3 DNA: TGCGCCAGCAGCCAAGTGGGGCAGGACTATGGCTACACCTTC. Its translation is CASSQVGQDYGYTF.

The rearrangement uses TRBV15 and TRBJ1-3; possibly TRBD1 for D (5 bases). Trimming cost V 5 bases and J 0 bases, with 14 bases left between them. The CDR3 length is 16 residues. Germline CDR1 and CDR2: LNHNV and YYDKDF (reference sequence). Written as DNA, the CDR3 is TGTGCCACCAGCGGGGGGTTGGGCCGCTCTGGAAACACCATATATTTT. Its protein product is CATSGGLGRSGNTIYF. The complete variable domain, with remaining parts taken from reference TRBV15 and TRBJ1-3, reads DAMVIQNPRYQVTQFGKPVTLSCSQTLNHNVMYWYQQKSSQAPKLLFHYYDKDFNNEADTPDNFQSRRPNTSFCFLDIRSPGLGDTAMYLCATSGGLGRSGNTIYFGEGSWLTVV.

Note on this clone: One end of the junction fails to match germline, which may point to a read error. The chain employs TRBV7-2 and TRBJ2-4, with D possibly being TRBD1 (6 bases). The CDR3 length is 19 residues. From germline, CDR1 is SGHTA and CDR2 FQGNSA. The CDR3 reads CASSLRGRTGSVAKNSQYF. The CDR3 bases are TGTGCCAGCAGCTTACGGGGAAGAACAGGGTCAGTAGCCAAAAACAGTCAGTACTTC. Variable domain in full (rest from reference TRBV7-2 and TRBJ2-4): GAGVSQSPSNKVTEKGKDVELRCDPISGHTALYWYRQSLGQGLEFLIYFQGNSAPDKSGLPSDRFSAERTGGSVSTLTIQRTQQEDSAVYLCASSLRGRTGSVAKNSQYFGAGTRLSVL.

V and J are TRBV28 and TRBJ1-5; D not certain. Germline V CDR1 and CDR2: MDHEN, SYDVKM. V was cut by 1 base and J by 9 bases, with 4 bases left in between. The CDR3 is 11 residues long. CDR3 nucleotide sequence: TGTGCCAGCAGTTTATACGGGCCCCAGCATTTT. It codes for CASSLYGPQHF.

The chain links TRBV14 to TRBJ2-5; 9 bases fit TRBD2. V was pared by 2 bases and J by 2 bases, with 6 bases of the junction left unmatched. Germline-derived CDR1 and CDR2 are SGHDN and FVKESK. CDR3 length: 16 residues. The CDR3 region is CASSQPRTSEQETQYF. CDR3 nucleotides: TGTGCCAGCAGCCAACCTCGGACTAGCGAGCAAGAGACCCAGTACTTC. Combining the CDR3 with reference TRBV14 and TRBJ2-5 gives the whole variable domain EAGVTQFPSHSVIEKGQTVTLRCDPISGHDNLYWYRRVMGKEIKFLLHFVKESKQDESGMPNNRFLAERTGGTYSTLKVQPAELEDSGVYFCASSQPRTSEQETQYFGPGTRLLVL.